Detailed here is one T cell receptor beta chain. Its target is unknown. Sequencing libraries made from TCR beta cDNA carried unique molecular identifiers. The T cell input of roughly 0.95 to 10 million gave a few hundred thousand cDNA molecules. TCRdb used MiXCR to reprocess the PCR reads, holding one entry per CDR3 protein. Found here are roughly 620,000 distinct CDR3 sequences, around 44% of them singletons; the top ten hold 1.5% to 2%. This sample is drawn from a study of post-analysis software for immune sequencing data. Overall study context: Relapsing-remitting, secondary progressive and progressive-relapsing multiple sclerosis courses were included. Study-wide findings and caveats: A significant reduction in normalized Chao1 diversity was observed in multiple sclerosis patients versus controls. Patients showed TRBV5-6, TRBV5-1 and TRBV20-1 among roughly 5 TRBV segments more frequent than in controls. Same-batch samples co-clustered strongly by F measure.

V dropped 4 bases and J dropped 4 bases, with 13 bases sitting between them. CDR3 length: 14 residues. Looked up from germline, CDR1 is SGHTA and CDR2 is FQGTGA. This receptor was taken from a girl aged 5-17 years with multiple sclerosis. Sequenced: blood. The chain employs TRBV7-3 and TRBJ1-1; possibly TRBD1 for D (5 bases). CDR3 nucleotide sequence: TGTGCCAGCAGCTCCCAGGGTATTGGCACTGAAGCTTTCTTT. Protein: CASSSQGIGTEAFF.